This entry describes one T cell receptor beta chain. Its antigen is unidentified. This sample stems from a study of radiotherapy plus CTLA-4 blockade in lung cancer. The table came from immunoSEQ multiplex PCR; TCRdb's copy has only in-frame clones and leaves some out. This table has roughly 93,000 clones, 75% to 90% appearing once. CDR1 and CDR2 (germline): MNHNS, SASEGT. J gave up 9 bases and V 4 bases, and 11 bases lay outside the gene matches. The CDR3 is made up of 17 amino acids. Study outcomes and limitations: In blood, tumor-derived TCR clones expanded after radiotherapy plus ipilimumab. Reportedly, early blood T cell clone dynamics best predicted response, with interferon-beta.

The TCR originated in a human donor with non-small cell lung cancer who had a partial response to radiotherapy plus ipilimumab. The sequencing here drew on peripheral blood, taken from a patient treated with radiotherapy plus ipilimumab. This chain connects TRBV6-1 to TRBJ2-1, with TRBD2 matching 14 bases. The CDR3, as DNA: TGTGCCAGCAGTGGGGGCACGACTAGCGGGAGGGCAGGTGAGCAGTTCTTC. As protein: CASSGGTTSGRAGEQFF.